Included here is one T cell receptor (beta chain) sequence, with context. Its binding antigen is unknown. No much larger clone is present one base from it, and per-base qualities are unavailable. The sample comes from a study of blood T cell repertoires in COVID-19 (dated by TCRdb to 2018 to 2020). As for the study more broadly: Samples covering the acute and convalescent phases of COVID-19 were provided by collaborators in the United States, Italy and Spain. The material from the prospective study consisted of cDNA or gDNA derived from T cells, B-cell-depleted T cells, or PBMCs. Deeply sampled blood TCRbeta repertoires from subjects exposed to, actively infected with, or recovered from COVID-19 were included in the dataset. The repertoires were made available in a free public database intended to serve as a resource for research on the immune response to SARS-CoV-2. Samples came from the ongoing ImmuneRACE study (first 160 participants) plus 1,254 subjects from 6 global collaborators. Sample metadata almost always included a de-identified subject ID, COVID-19 status, age in years and sex. Where available, HLA class I and class II types were obtained from metadata supplied by the sample provider rather than from assay-based typing.

TCRbeta CDR3 regions were amplified from genomic DNA using the immunoSEQ Assay, a bias-controlled multiplex PCR. In the original analysis: Nucleated cell counts per sample were estimated from amplification of reference gene primers within the assay. To quantify the absolute abundance of each unique TCRbeta CDR3 rearrangement, sequence reads were collapsed and filtered. For each sample, productive Simpson clonality was calculated by taking the square root of Simpson's diversity index across productive rearrangements. TCRdb holds this immuneACCESS table with in-frame rearrangements only. Some clones are missing; in checked studies, unresolved V genes explain under half, and the rest has no known cause. The V and J calls and clone size were taken over from that table, and D and trimming were inferred from the DNA. The sample records around 220,000 clones, 80% to 90% of which are singletons. The ten top clones hold 8.5% to 12% of the sample.

The CDR3, cysteine through phenylalanine, is 19 amino acids long. CDR3 DNA is the only sequence kept; it has 57 bases, read in frame from the first base. For this chain, trimming is 1 base at the V end and 2 bases at the J end, and the number of junction bases without a gene match is 8. The germline V gene yields SGHNT for CDR1 and YENEEA for CDR2. The collaborating institutions used their own protocols to collect whole blood in K2EDTA tubes. For TCRbeta analysis, collaborator samples were shipped as frozen whole blood, as isolated PBMCs, or as DNA extracted from either sample type. Broader findings and caveats from the paper: Clinical and demographic metadata were provided uncurated, with the amount varying by source and participant.

The source of this sequence is a woman older than 75 with acute or convalescent COVID-19. The sequence joins TRBV11-3 to TRBJ2-1, with 13 bases in between that match TRBD2. The sequenced material came from peripheral blood. CDR3 region: CASSLVVTSGGPTYNEQFF. Read as DNA, the sequence is TGTGCCAGCAGCTTAGTTGTGACTAGCGGGGGGCCCACCTACAATGAGCAGTTCTTC. The entire variable domain, with the stretches around the CDR3 drawn from the reference TRBV11-3 and TRBJ2-1 proteins, is EAGVVQSPRYKIIEKKQPVAFWCNPISGHNTLYWYLQNLGQGPELLIRYENEEAVDDSQLPKDRFSAERLKGVDSTLKIQPAELGDSAVYLCASSLVVTSGGPTYNEQFFGPGTRLTVL.